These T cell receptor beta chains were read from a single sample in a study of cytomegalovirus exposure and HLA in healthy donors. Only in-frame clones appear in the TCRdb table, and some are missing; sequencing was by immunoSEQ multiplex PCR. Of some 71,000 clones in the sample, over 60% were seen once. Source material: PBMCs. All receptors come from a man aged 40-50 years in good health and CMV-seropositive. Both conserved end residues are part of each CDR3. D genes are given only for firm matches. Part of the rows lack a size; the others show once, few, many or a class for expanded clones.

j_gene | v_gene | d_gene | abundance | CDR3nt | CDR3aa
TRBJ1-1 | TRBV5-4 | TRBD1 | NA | TGTGCCAGCAGCTTGGGAGGGACAGGGATGAACACTGAAGCTTTCTTT | CASSLGGTGMNTEAFF
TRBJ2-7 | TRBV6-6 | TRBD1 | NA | TGTGCCAGCAGGGACAGGCTCTCCTACGAGCAGTACTTC | CASRDRLSYEQYF
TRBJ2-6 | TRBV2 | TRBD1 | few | TGTGCCAGCAGGGAAAGACAGGGGGCGGTCTCTGGGGCCAACGTCCTGACTTTC | CASRERQGAVSGANVLTF
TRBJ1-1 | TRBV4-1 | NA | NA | TGCGCCAGCAGCCAAGAGGACCGGGGGACCACTGAAGCTTTCTTT | CASSQEDRGTTEAFF
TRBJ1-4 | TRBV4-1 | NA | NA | TGCGCCAGCAGCCTTATAGGGAACGGGGGTGAAAAACTGTTTTTT | CASSLIGNGGEKLFF
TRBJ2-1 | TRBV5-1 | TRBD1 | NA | TGCGCCAGCAGCTTGGTCCAGGGGGTTGGGAATGAGCAGTTCTTC | CASSLVQGVGNEQFF
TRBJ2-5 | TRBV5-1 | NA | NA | TGCGCCAGCAGCTTGATGGCTAGCGTCCAAGAGACCCAGTACTTC | CASSLMASVQETQYF
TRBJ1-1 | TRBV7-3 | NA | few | TGTGCCAGCAGCTCGACAGCTGGGGGGACTGAAGCTTTCTTT | CASSSTAGGTEAFF
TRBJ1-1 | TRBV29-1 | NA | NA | TGCAGCGTTGAAGATAGGAGGGTACCTGAAGCTTTCTTT | CSVEDRRVPEAFF
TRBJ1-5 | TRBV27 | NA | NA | TGTGCCAGCAGTTTACGGGGGAGCAATCAGCCCCAGCATTTT | CASSLRGSNQPQHF
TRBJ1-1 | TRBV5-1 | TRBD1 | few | TGCGCCAGCAGCTCAAATATTAACAGGGGTTTGAACACTGAAGCTTTCTTT | CASSSNINRGLNTEAFF
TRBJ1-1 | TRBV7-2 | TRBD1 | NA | TGTGCCAGCAGCTTAGTCCTGGGACAGGGTGACACTGAAGCTTTCTTT | CASSLVLGQGDTEAFF
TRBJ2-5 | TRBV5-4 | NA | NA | TGTGCCAGCAGCAGTCAGGGCCAACAAGAGACCCAGTACTTC | CASSSQGQQETQYF
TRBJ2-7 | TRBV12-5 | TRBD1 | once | TGTGCTAGTGGTTTGGCAGCCACGGGACAGAGAATCTACGAGCAGTACTTC | CASGLAATGQRIYEQYF
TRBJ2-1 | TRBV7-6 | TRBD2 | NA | TGTGCCAGCAGTGGGGAGACTTCGGCGGGGGGATACAATGAGCAGTTCTTC | CASSGETSAGGYNEQFF
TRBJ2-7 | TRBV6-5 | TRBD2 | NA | TGTGCCAGCCACGGGAGGCCGAACTACGAGCAGTACTTC | CASHGRPNYEQYF
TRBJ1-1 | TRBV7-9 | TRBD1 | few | TGTGCCAGCACTGAGGCTGACAGGGGGCTTACTGAAGCTTTCTTT | CASTEADRGLTEAFF
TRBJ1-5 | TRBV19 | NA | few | TGTGCCAGTACCGAGAGTCATAGCAATCAGCCCCAGCATTTT | CASTESHSNQPQHF
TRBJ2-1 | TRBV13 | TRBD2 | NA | TGTGCCAGCAGCATACGGACTAGCCCCACTTTCTACAATGAGCAGTTCTTC | CASSIRTSPTFYNEQFF
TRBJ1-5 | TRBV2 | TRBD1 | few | TGTGCCAGCAGTGTCGGGACAGGGGGCTCACAGCCCCAGCATTTT | CASSVGTGGSQPQHF
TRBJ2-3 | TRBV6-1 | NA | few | TGTGCCAGCGAGGGATTTAGCACAGATACGCAGTATTTT | CASEGFSTDTQYF
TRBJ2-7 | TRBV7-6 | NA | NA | TGTGCCAGCAGCCTCACCCCAGGGGTGCCCTACGAGCAGTACTTC | CASSLTPGVPYEQYF
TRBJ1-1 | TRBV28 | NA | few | TGTGCCAGCACCGTTTCCCCGACTACAGGGATTGGAGCTTTCTTT | CASTVSPTTGIGAFF
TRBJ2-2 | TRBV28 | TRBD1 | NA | TGTGCCAGCAACTCCTTGGGGACAGGGGTGAACACCGGGGAGCTGTTTTTT | CASNSLGTGVNTGELFF